The 2 T cell receptor beta chains reported below all come from one sample, sequenced in a study of T cell changes during pregnancy in multiple sclerosis. Generated by immunoSEQ multiplex PCR, the TCRdb table keeps only in-frame clones and is missing some. The sample contains 60,000 to 85,000 clones, roughly 94% of which appear only once. This material consisted of peripheral blood, taken in the second trimester of pregnancy. These receptors were obtained from a female donor in good health, enrolled as a control in a pregnancy study.

The gene calls are TRBV4-1 and TRBJ2-1; D ambiguous. Trimming took off 2 bases at V and 10 bases at J, with 12 bases between the two ends. The CDR3 has 13 residues. Per germline, CDR1 MGHRA and CDR2 YSYEKL. CDR3 coding DNA: TGCGCCAGCAGCCAACTAATCCTCATCGAGCAGTTCTTC. Translating it yields CASSQLILIEQFF.

CDR3 coding DNA: TGTGCCAGCAGCGTAGTCGCCAGCGCCTATGAGCAGTTCTTC. Translation: CASSVVASAYEQFF. The V gene is TRBV9, the J gene TRBJ2-1, with D hard to call. Looked up from germline, CDR1 is SGDLS and CDR2 is YYNGEE. There are 14 residues in the CDR3. V dropped 0 bases and J dropped 8 bases, with 12 bases sitting between them.